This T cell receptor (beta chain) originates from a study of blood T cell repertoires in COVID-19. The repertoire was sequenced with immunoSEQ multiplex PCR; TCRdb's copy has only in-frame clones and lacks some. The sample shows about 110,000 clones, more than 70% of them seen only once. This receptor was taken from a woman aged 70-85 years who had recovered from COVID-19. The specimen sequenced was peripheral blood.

CDR3 DNA: TGTGCCTGGAGTCTCAGCGGGAGGTCAGATACGCAGTATTTT. Translation: CAWSLSGRSDTQYF. The chain joins TRBV30 to TRBJ2-3; TRBD2 matches 9 bases. Looked up from germline, CDR1 is GTSNPN and CDR2 is SVGIG (reference sequence). The ends lost 2 bases at V and 4 bases at J; junction bases unmatched: 4. The CDR3 has 14 amino acids.